This TCR beta chain was identified in a study of blood T cell repertoires in COVID-19. Study-level information: Material from acute and convalescent COVID-19 was sourced from the United States, Italy and Spain. T cells, B-cell-depleted T cells, or PBMCs provided the cDNA or gDNA that served as material.

CDR1 and CDR2 from the germline V gene are LGHNA and YSLEER. Unmatched junction bases numbered 9, after V lost 1 base and J lost 6 bases. The CDR3 contains 17 residues. In the original workflow: Amplifying reference gene primers gave estimates of nucleated cell counts. Clones were read by immunoSEQ multiplex PCR, and TCRdb kept only the in-frame ones, dropping some. The V and J calls and clone size were taken over from that table, and D and trimming were inferred from the DNA. The table lists more than 95,000 clones, 85% of them singletons, with more than 20% in the top ten. The chain is built from TRBV4-3 and TRBJ2-2, with TRBD1 identical over 9 bases. This clonotype originated in a woman aged 80 or over with acute or convalescent COVID-19. Sample: peripheral blood. The CDR3 here is CASSQATGTGRAGELFF. CDR3 sequence (DNA): TGCGCCAGCAGCCAAGCGACCGGGACAGGGAGGGCCGGGGAGCTGTTTTTT.